These 24 T cell receptor beta chains were sequenced from one sample in a study of cytomegalovirus exposure and HLA in healthy donors. The PCR was carried out with 60 Vbeta primers and 13 Jbeta primers. Clones were read by immunoSEQ multiplex PCR, and TCRdb kept only the in-frame ones, dropping some. The table includes around 300,000 clones, around two thirds detected once. Input material: PBMCs. The source is a female donor in good health and CMV-seronegative.

This clone appeared a single time. The chain has TRBV19 and TRBJ1-6; D is unclear. The CDR3 runs to 17 residues. Deletions cut 1 base from V and 0 bases from J, with 10 bases between. Germline CDR1 reads LNHDA; CDR2 reads SQIVND (reference sequence). CDR3 DNA sequence: TGTGCCAGTAGTATAGGTGCAACGAGCTCCTATAATTCACCCCTCCACTTT. This translates into CASSIGATSSYNSPLHF.

The table lists this clone with a count of one. J is TRBJ2-1 and V is TRBV11-1; TRBD2 is a possible D gene (6 bases). The CDR3 extends over 11 amino acids. CDR1 SGHAT and CDR2 FQDESV come from the germline V gene (reference sequence). Trimming took 5 bases from V and 16 from J, leaving 15 bases between them. This CDR3 reads CASSAGLARFF. As DNA, the CDR3 is TGTGCCAGCAGCGCGGGGCTTGCCAGATTCTTC.

V is TRBV2 and J is TRBJ2-1, with a weak D call TRBD1 (5 bases). Germline V CDR1 and CDR2: SNHLY, FYNNEI. The CDR3 spans 14 residues. V gave up 6 bases and J gave up 2 bases, with 11 bases separating them. CDR3 bases: TGTGCCAGCAGCGAGAGACAGACCTACAATGAGCAGTTCTTC. It yields the protein CASSERQTYNEQFF.

This chain joins TRBV6-1 and TRBJ2-5, with a tentative D call TRBD1 (6 bases). Trimming removed 6 bases at V and 5 bases at J, with 19 bases between. The germline V gene has CDR1 MNHNS and CDR2 SASEGT. There are 15 residues in the CDR3. This CDR3 reads CASSLRGPPGETQYF. CDR3 DNA: TGTGCCAGCAGCCTCAGGGGACCGCCTGGGGAGACCCAGTACTTC.

This clone was detected a few times. V gene TRBV5-4 combines with J gene TRBJ1-2, with 7 bases aligning to TRBD1. After removal of 5 bases from V and 2 bases from J, the junction contained 3 bases not matched to a gene. The CDR3 runs 13 residues. The germline gives CDR1 SGHNT, CDR2 YYREEE (reference sequence). This CDR3 is CASRQGLNYGYTF. The CDR3 DNA reads as TGTGCCAGCAGACAGGGGCTGAACTATGGCTACACCTTC.

V and J are TRBV5-4 and TRBJ2-1; D might be TRBD2 (5 bases). Germline V gene data show CDR1 as SGHNT and CDR2 as YYREEE (reference sequence). V gave up 3 bases and J gave up 9 bases, with 16 bases separating them. This CDR3 region has 14 residues. CDR3: CASSSAGLLGEQFF. The CDR3 nucleotides read TGTGCCAGCAGCTCGGCTGGCCTACTAGGTGAGCAGTTCTTC.

The chain is built from TRBV28 and TRBJ1-5, with a tentative D call TRBD1 (6 bases). CDR3 length: 17 amino acids. V lost 4 bases and J lost 4, with 20 bases in between. Germline CDR1 reads MDHEN; CDR2 reads SYDVKM. The CDR3 DNA sequence: TGTGCCAGCAGTTCCTACCGGCAGGGGTATGGGAATCAGCCCCAGCATTTT. It yields the protein CASSSYRQGYGNQPQHF.

V is TRBV15 and J is TRBJ1-1, with D possibly TRBD1 on 5 matching bases. V lost 0 bases and J lost 0, with 17 bases in between. CDR3 length: 18 amino acids. Looked up from germline, CDR1 is LNHNV and CDR2 is YYDKDF (reference sequence). CDR3 sequence reads: CATSRDQGGPPVNTEAFF. In DNA form, the CDR3 reads TGTGCCACCAGCAGAGATCAGGGCGGTCCGCCGGTGAACACTGAAGCTTTCTTT.

This clone was seen more than once but under ten times. The chain recombines TRBV10-3 with TRBJ2-5; 9 positions match TRBD1. TRBJ2-7 explains the end of the DNA better; the J call may be wrong. The CDR3 loop spans 13 amino acids. Germline V gene sequence: CDR1 ENHRY, CDR2 SYGVKD. The CDR3 sequence: CAICQGQGYEQYF. DNA for the CDR3: TGTGCCATTTGCCAGGGACAGGGATACGAGCAGTACTTC.

The genes are TRBV11-2 and TRBJ1-1; tentatively, D is TRBD1 (5 bases). V was trimmed by 0 bases and J by 1 base, leaving 9 bases between them. Germline V gives CDR1 SGHAT, CDR2 FQNNGV. CDR3 length: 15 amino acids. The chain's CDR3 is CASSLDYRGNTEAFF. CDR3 DNA sequence: TGTGCCAGCAGCTTAGATTATAGGGGGAACACTGAAGCTTTCTTT. Full variable domain (remainder filled in from reference TRBV11-2 and TRBJ1-1): EAGVAQSPRYKIIEKRQSVAFWCNPISGHATLYWYQQILGQGPKLLIQFQNNGVVDDSQLPKDRFSAERLKGVDSTLKIQPAKLEDSAVYLCASSLDYRGNTEAFFGQGTRLTVV.

The chain couples TRBV2 to TRBJ1-5; 9 bases line up with TRBD1. Per germline, CDR1 SNHLY and CDR2 FYNNEI. The CDR3 has 17 residues. V lost 6 bases, J lost 1 base, and 10 bases stayed unmatched. CDR3 region: CASSDPGQGRSNQPQHF. The CDR3 DNA follows: TGTGCCAGCAGCGACCCGGGACAGGGACGGAGCAATCAGCCCCAGCATTTT. The whole variable domain, remainder taken from reference TRBV2 and TRBJ1-5, is EPEVTQTPSHQVTQMGQEVILRCVPISNHLYFYWYRQILGQKVEFLVSFYNNEISEKSEIFDDQFSVERPDGSNFTLKIRSTKLEDSAMYFCASSDPGQGRSNQPQHFGDGTRLSIL.

V and J are TRBV7-6 and TRBJ2-1, with 9 bases aligning to TRBD1. Germline assignment: CDR1 SGHVS and CDR2 FNYEAQ. Losses at the gene ends were 2 bases for V and 5 bases for J; bases not matched to a gene: 4. The CDR3 has 15 amino acids. CDR3 in DNA: TGTGCCAGCAGCTTACGGGACAGGGCTAACAATGAGCAGTTCTTC. This gives the protein CASSLRDRANNEQFF.

The chain is built from TRBV29-1 and TRBJ1-4; D unresolved. Looked up from germline, CDR1 is SQVTM and CDR2 is ANQGSEA. The CDR3 is made up of 13 amino acids. The V gene lost 6 bases and the J gene lost 0 bases, with 8 bases spanning the gap. CDR3 DNA: TGCAGCGTCGCCGGGTCAACTAATGAAAAACTGTTTTTT. As protein: CSVAGSTNEKLFF.

Only a few counts were recorded for this clone. The chain has TRBV18 and TRBJ1-3; 7 nucleotides agree with TRBD1. The germline gives CDR1 KGHSH, CDR2 LQKENI. With 3 bases clipped from V and 3 bases from J, the junction kept 5 bases outside the gene matches. The CDR3 is 15 residues long. The CDR3 DNA is TGTGCCAGCTCACCGGAGGGACAGATTGGAAACACCATATATTTT. It encodes CASSPEGQIGNTIYF.

This chain joins TRBV28 and TRBJ2-1, with D perhaps TRBD2 (5 bases). This CDR3 has 16 residues. From germline, CDR1 is MDHEN and CDR2 SYDVKM. The V gene lost 5 bases and the J gene lost 5 bases, with 19 bases spanning the gap. The CDR3 DNA reads as TGTGCCAGCAGTCACCCTCCAGGAGGTCGTAACAATGAGCAGTTCTTC. Its translation: CASSHPPGGRNNEQFF.

The CDR3 coding sequence is TGTGCCATCAGTGAGTCGACTAGAGAGCAGTTCTTC. Its translation is CAISESTREQFF. J is TRBJ2-1 and V is TRBV10-3; D may be TRBD2 (6 bases). The CDR3 is 12 amino acids. Trimming stripped 0 bases from V and 10 bases from J, with 7 bases between. From germline, CDR1 is ENHRY and CDR2 SYGVKD.

The rearrangement joins TRBV6-6 to TRBJ2-3; D is ambiguous. The CDR3 length is 11 residues. The germline V gene has CDR1 MNHNY and CDR2 SVGAGI (reference sequence). Trimming took off 7 bases at V and 6 bases at J, with 8 bases between the two ends. The CDR3 region is CASKTADTQYF. The CDR3 nucleotides are TGTGCCAGCAAGACTGCTGATACGCAGTATTTT.

The J gene is TRBJ1-5, the V gene TRBV7-9; 7 bases agree with TRBD1. This CDR3 has 12 residues. Germline values: CDR1 SEHNR, CDR2 FQNEAQ (reference sequence). V lost 5 bases and J lost 11; bases outside the gene matches: 6. CDR3 amino acids: CASSKGQTAQHF. The CDR3 nucleotides read TGTGCCAGCAGCAAGGGACAGACGGCCCAGCATTTT.

V and J are TRBV5-6 and TRBJ2-7, with TRBD2 matching over 7 bases. V lost 7 bases and J lost 5; bases outside the gene matches: 6. Germline V gene sequence: CDR1 SGHDT, CDR2 YYEEEE. The CDR3 length is 12 residues. This CDR3 reads CASGGGVHEQYF. DNA of the CDR3: TGTGCCAGCGGGGGAGGGGTCCACGAGCAGTACTTC. Full variable domain (missing parts from reference TRBV5-6 and TRBJ2-7): DAGVTQSPTHLIKTRGQQVTLRCSPKSGHDTVSWYQQALGQGPQFIFQYYEEEERQRGNFPDRFSGHQFPNYSSELNVNALLLGDSALYLCASGGGVHEQYFGPGTRLTVT.

This clone was seen once. The chain has TRBV12-2 and TRBJ2-3; the D call of TRBD1 is as the table states it, not checked on the DNA. TRBV12-2 is a pseudogene segment. This CDR3 has 16 residues. CDR3 nucleotide sequence: TGTGCAAGTCGCTTAGTAAGCACAGGGGTGGATGATACGCAGTATTTT. As protein: CASRLVSTGVDDTQYF.

The rearrangement links TRBV5-4 to TRBJ2-3; tentative D call: TRBD2 (6 bases). This CDR3 is 15 amino acids long. The germline V and J ends were trimmed by 3 bases and 4 bases, with 15 bases remaining between them. Looked up from germline, CDR1 is SGHNT and CDR2 is YYREEE (reference sequence). The CDR3 loop is CASSYRGLAPDTQYF. CDR3 coding DNA: TGTGCCAGCAGCTATAGGGGACTCGCACCAGATACGCAGTATTTT. The complete variable domain, with remaining parts taken from reference TRBV5-4 and TRBJ2-3, reads ETGVTQSPTHLIKTRGQQVTLRCSSQSGHNTVSWYQQALGQGPQFIFQYYREEENGRGNFPPRFSGLQFPNYSSELNVNALELDDSALYLCASSYRGLAPDTQYFGPGTRLTVL.

V usage is TRBV19 and J usage is TRBJ1-5; D not certain. The V gene lost 5 bases and the J gene lost 0 bases, with 20 bases spanning the gap. This CDR3 has 18 residues. Germline V gene sequence: CDR1 LNHDA, CDR2 SQIVND (reference sequence). In DNA, the CDR3 is TGTGCCAGTAGTCACGTCAGGAGGTTTGGAGATAGCAATCAGCCCCAGCATTTT. Protein product: CASSHVRRFGDSNQPQHF.

In this sample, this clone turned up a few times. The V call is TRBV4-1, the J call TRBJ2-7, with 9 bases fitting TRBD1. CDR1 and CDR2 from the germline V gene are MGHRA and YSYEKL. With 3 bases clipped from V and 4 bases from J, the junction kept 7 bases outside the gene matches. This CDR3 has 15 amino acids. CDR3 in amino acids: CASSQGTGFNYEQYF. DNA of the CDR3: TGCGCCAGCAGCCAGGGGACAGGGTTTAATTACGAGCAGTACTTC.

The chain uses TRBV11-3 and TRBJ2-1, with TRBD2 matching 10 bases. Germline lookup yields CDR1 SGHNT and CDR2 YENEEA. V trimming: 4 bases; J trimming: 7 bases; junction bases outside the gene matches: 10. This CDR3 spans 16 amino acids. The DNA for the CDR3 is TGTGCCAGCAGCTCCTTGCTAGCGGGAGTTTGGAATGAGCAGTTCTTC. This gives the protein CASSSLLAGVWNEQFF.